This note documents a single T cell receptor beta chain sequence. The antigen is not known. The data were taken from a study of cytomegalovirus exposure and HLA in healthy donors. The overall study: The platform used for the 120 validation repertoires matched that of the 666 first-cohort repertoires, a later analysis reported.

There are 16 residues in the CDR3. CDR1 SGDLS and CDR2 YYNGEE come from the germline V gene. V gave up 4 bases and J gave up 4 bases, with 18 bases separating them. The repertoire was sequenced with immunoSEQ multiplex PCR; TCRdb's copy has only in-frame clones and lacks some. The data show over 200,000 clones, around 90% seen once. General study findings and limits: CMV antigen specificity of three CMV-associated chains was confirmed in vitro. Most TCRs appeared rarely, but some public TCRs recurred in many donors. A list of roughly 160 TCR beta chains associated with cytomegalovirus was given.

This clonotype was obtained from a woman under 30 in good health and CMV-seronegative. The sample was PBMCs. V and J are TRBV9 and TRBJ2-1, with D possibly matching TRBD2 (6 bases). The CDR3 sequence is CASSSAPGVSYNEQFF. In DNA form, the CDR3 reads TGTGCCAGCAGCTCCGCCCCGGGGGTATCATACAATGAGCAGTTCTTC.